This entry lists 21 T cell receptor beta chains sequenced from one sample in a study of graft-versus-host responses after intestinal transplantation. The repertoire was sequenced with immunoSEQ multiplex PCR; TCRdb's copy has only in-frame clones and lacks some. The table lists more than 100,000 clones, 90% to 95% of them singletons. These TCRs are of unknown antigen specificity. The sequences come from unstimulated CD8+ T cells sorted from spleen or lymph node cells, collected before intestinal transplant. All receptors derive from a human donor who received an intestinal transplant.

V is TRBV29-1 and J is TRBJ2-1; D unresolved. CDR1 and CDR2 from the germline V gene are SQVTM and ANQGSEA. The ends were cut back, 7 bases at V and 10 bases at J, with 11 bases in the middle. The CDR3 loop spans 10 amino acids. This chain's CDR3 is CSGLNHEQFF. The CDR3 bases are TGCAGCGGTCTCAATCACGAGCAGTTCTTC.

V gene TRBV11-2 combines with J gene TRBJ1-6; D not resolved. Per germline, CDR1 SGHAT and CDR2 FQNNGV. This CDR3 is built from 15 residues. Trimming left V 1 base short and J 6 bases short, with 10 bases between. This CDR3 reads CASSLGAGPNSPLHF. The CDR3 bases are TGTGCCAGCAGCTTAGGTGCCGGCCCTAATTCACCCCTCCACTTT. The full variable domain, completed using reference TRBV11-2 and TRBJ1-6, is EAGVAQSPRYKIIEKRQSVAFWCNPISGHATLYWYQQILGQGPKLLIQFQNNGVVDDSQLPKDRFSAERLKGVDSTLKIQPAKLEDSAVYLCASSLGAGPNSPLHFGNGTRLTVT.

V is TRBV27 and J is TRBJ1-1; unclear D gene. The CDR3 consists of 14 residues. CDR1 MNHEY and CDR2 SMNVEV come from the germline V gene (reference sequence). V lost 3 bases, J lost 4 bases, and 12 bases lay in between. CDR3 sequence: CASSFDGPGTEAFF. CDR3 coding DNA: TGTGCCAGCAGTTTCGACGGTCCGGGCACTGAAGCTTTCTTT.

This sequence joins TRBV4-2 and TRBJ2-1; D is ambiguous. V lost 3 bases to trimming and J lost 8 bases, with 11 bases between them. The germline V gene has CDR1 LGHNA and CDR2 YNFKEQ. This CDR3 spans 13 amino acids. The DNA of the CDR3 is TGTGCCAGCAGCCATCCGACCGGTTATGAGCAGTTCTTC. This sequence encodes CASSHPTGYEQFF.

The J gene is TRBJ1-5, the V gene TRBV2; D gene uncertain. V gave up 7 bases and J gave up 0 bases, with 16 bases separating them. The CDR3 sequence is 16 residues long. Germline assignment: CDR1 SNHLY and CDR2 FYNNEI. CDR3 in amino acids: CASKPEFGYSNQPQHF. Here the CDR3 DNA reads TGTGCCAGCAAACCGGAGTTTGGTTATAGCAATCAGCCCCAGCATTTT.

The chain carries TRBV7-9 and TRBJ1-1; 7 bases line up with TRBD1. With V trimmed by 5 bases and J by 3 bases, 9 bases remained unmatched. There are 15 residues in the CDR3. Per the germline V gene, CDR1 is SEHNR and CDR2 is FQNEAQ (reference sequence). DNA of the CDR3: TGTGCCAGCAGCCCCCGACAGGGAGTTCACACTGAAGCTTTCTTT. It translates to CASSPRQGVHTEAFF.

In its sample, this clone was seen once. The chain joins TRBV7-2 to TRBJ2-3, with a weak D call TRBD2 (7 bases). Germline CDR1 is SGHTA and CDR2 is FQGNSA. This CDR3 spans 18 amino acids. Trimming left V 0 bases short and J 0 bases short, with 16 bases between. CDR3: CASSLAGGPHTSTDTQYF. For the CDR3, the DNA is TGTGCCAGCAGCTTAGCGGGGGGGCCCCATACTAGCACAGATACGCAGTATTTT.

The V and J genes are TRBV28 and TRBJ2-7, with 8 bases that match TRBD2. This CDR3 has 13 residues. Germline V CDR1 and CDR2: MDHEN, SYDVKM. Trimming removed 8 bases from V and 4 bases from J; junction bases left unmatched: 7. The CDR3 sequence is CASCSGAPYEQYF. Here the CDR3 DNA reads TGTGCCAGCTGTAGCGGGGCGCCATACGAGCAGTACTTC.

CDR3 DNA sequence: TGTGCCAGCAGTTTACCCTCGGGGGAGAGGGGTCCCGGGGAGACCCAGTACTTC. The encoded protein is CASSLPSGERGPGETQYF. The chain links TRBV7-8 to TRBJ2-5, with a possible D match to TRBD2 (6 bases). The V end lost 6 bases, the J end lost 5 bases, and 28 bases lay between the germline ends. This CDR3 has 18 amino acids. Germline-derived CDR1 and CDR2 are SGHVS and FQNEAQ.

The chain carries TRBV14 and TRBJ2-7; D gene ambiguous. With 2 bases removed from V and 2 bases from J, the gap between germline ends came to 7 bases. Germline V lookup: CDR1 SGHDN, CDR2 FVKESK. The CDR3 is 13 amino acids. The CDR3 sequence: CASSQLGTYEQYF. The CDR3 DNA follows: TGTGCCAGCAGCCAACTAGGCACCTACGAGCAGTACTTC.

The V gene is TRBV27, the J gene TRBJ1-6; TRBD1 might be the D (5 bases). Germline V CDR1 and CDR2: MNHEY, SMNVEV (reference sequence). This CDR3 has 14 amino acids. The germline V and J ends were trimmed by 6 bases and 7 bases, with 13 bases remaining between them. CDR3 loop: CASRMTGGNSPLHF. CDR3 DNA sequence: TGTGCCAGCAGGATGACGGGGGGGAATTCACCCCTCCACTTT.

The chain has TRBV27 and TRBJ2-7; TRBD2 aligns across 7 bases. CDR3 length: 13 residues. Germline-derived CDR1 and CDR2 are MNHEY and SMNVEV (reference sequence). With 3 bases clipped from V and 6 bases from J, the junction kept 5 bases outside the gene matches. The CDR3 sequence is CASSFGGGFEQYF. CDR3 coding DNA: TGTGCCAGCAGTTTCGGGGGAGGGTTCGAGCAGTACTTC.

The chain employs TRBV6-5 and TRBJ1-3; maybe TRBD1 (5 bases). This CDR3 contains 16 residues. The V end was cut by 2 bases, the J end by 1 base, with 12 bases between. Germline loops: CDR1 MNHEY, CDR2 SVGAGI. The CDR3 loop reads CASSYLGRGSGNTIYF. In DNA, the CDR3 is TGTGCCAGCAGTTACCTGGGACGGGGGTCTGGAAACACCATATATTTT.

This clone showed up just a few times. The genes are TRBV19 and TRBJ1-2; TRBD1 matches 9 bases. The V gene end was trimmed by 4 bases and the J gene end by 4 bases; junction bases not matched to a gene: 7. The germline gives CDR1 LNHDA, CDR2 SQIVND (reference sequence). This CDR3 region has 15 residues. DNA of the CDR3: TGTGCCAGTAGTACCTACGGGACAGGGAGCTATGGCTACACCTTC. It specifies CASSTYGTGSYGYTF.

The rearrangement uses TRBV4-1 and TRBJ1-3; D gene ambiguous. Germline V CDR1 and CDR2: MGHRA, YSYEKL. This CDR3 contains 15 residues. V lost 0 bases and J 0 bases, leaving 6 bases between the germline ends. The CDR3 protein is CASSQDPRSGNTIYF. Written as DNA, the CDR3 is TGCGCCAGCAGCCAAGATCCCCGCTCTGGAAACACCATATATTTT.

The rearrangement joins TRBV19 to TRBJ2-7; D is possibly TRBD1 or TRBD2 (5 bases each). Trimming left V 5 bases short and J 2 bases short, with 13 bases between. The CDR3 extends over 14 amino acids. Germline CDR1 is LNHDA and CDR2 is SQIVND (reference sequence). The CDR3 loop is CASSPWDGTYEQYF. The CDR3 nucleotides are TGTGCCAGTAGTCCATGGGACGGTACCTACGAGCAGTACTTC.

The rearrangement joins TRBV7-9 to TRBJ2-2, with 9 bases that match TRBD2. The V segment lost 5 bases and the J segment 4 bases; nucleotides outside the gene matches: 5. The CDR3 is made up of 15 amino acids. CDR1 is SEHNR, CDR2 FQNEAQ, per germline (reference sequence). CDR3 residues: CASSERLAVTGELFF. The CDR3 region has the DNA TGTGCCAGCAGCGAGAGACTAGCGGTCACCGGGGAGCTGTTTTTT.

V is TRBV27 and J is TRBJ1-1; TRBD1 is a possible D gene (6 bases). With 5 bases removed from V and 3 bases from J, the gap between germline ends came to 10 bases. This CDR3 contains 13 residues. Per germline, CDR1 MNHEY and CDR2 SMNVEV (reference sequence). CDR3 residues: CASSLTGYTEAFF. As DNA, the CDR3 is TGTGCCAGCAGTCTAACAGGGTACACTGAAGCTTTCTTT.

The chain has TRBV2 and TRBJ2-1; 9 nucleotides line up with TRBD1. Germline lookup yields CDR1 SNHLY and CDR2 FYNNEI. This CDR3 comprises 13 residues. The V and J ends lost 10 bases and 4 bases, in that order; junction bases with no gene match: 5. The CDR3 coding sequence is TGTGCCATCCGGACAGGGGTATACAATGAGCAGTTCTTC. The encoded protein is CAIRTGVYNEQFF. The entire variable domain, with the rest obtained from reference TRBV2 and TRBJ2-1, is as follows: EPEVTQTPSHQVTQMGQEVILRCVPISNHLYFYWYRQILGQKVEFLVSFYNNEISEKSEIFDDQFSVERPDGSNFTLKIRSTKLEDSAMYFCAIRTGVYNEQFFGPGTRLTVL.

The rearrangement uses TRBV6-1 and TRBJ1-1; D may be TRBD1 (5 bases). The length of the CDR3 is 15 residues. V was pared by 0 bases and J by 0 bases, with 8 bases between. The germline V gene encodes CDR1 MNHNS and CDR2 SASEGT. DNA of the CDR3: TGTGCCAGCAGTGAAGCTTGGGGGATGAACACTGAAGCTTTCTTT. Its protein product is CASSEAWGMNTEAFF.

The rearrangement links TRBV5-6 to TRBJ2-5; TRBD2 matches 8 bases. Germline V CDR1 and CDR2: SGHDT, YYEEEE. The CDR3 loop spans 15 amino acids. The J segment lost 4 bases and the V segment lost 2 bases, leaving 7 bases of the junction unmatched. CDR3 bases: TGTGCCAGCAGCTTCGGGGGGGAGTTGGGAGAGACCCAGTACTTC. Translation gives CASSFGGELGETQYF.